This T cell receptor (beta chain) was profiled in a study of early T cells in non-severe SARS-CoV-2 infection. Across the study: Investigators sequenced bulk RNA drawn from unsorted whole blood, and chains remained unpaired.

On this clonotype itself: The antigen remains undetermined.

Study-level results: A preference for anti-spike CD8 responses marked VDJdb matching, which missed private and CD4 specificities.

Each single cDNA molecule received a unique molecular identifier. One entry per CDR3 protein, called by TCRdb with MiXCR from the 5' RACE reads. The repertoire holds 34,000 or so distinct CDR3 sequences, with about 8.2% as singletons. CDR3 length equals 16 residues. Germline loops: CDR1 SGHNT, CDR2 YYREEE (reference sequence). Trimming took 0 bases from V and 5 from J, leaving 17 bases between them. The sequencing input was whole blood. This rearrangement joins TRBV5-4 to TRBJ1-1, with D hard to call. This receptor was obtained from an adult who was a healthcare worker with PCR-confirmed SARS-CoV-2 infection or an uninfected control (not recorded which). The CDR3 DNA is TGTGCCAGCAGCTTGGTACTGACTCAGGTGGGGACTGAAGCTTTCTTT. Residues: CASSLVLTQVGTEAFF.